One sample yielded the 29 T cell receptor beta chains listed below, sequenced in a study of T-cell memory formation after mild COVID-19. TCRdb passed the 5' RACE reads through MiXCR, listing each CDR3 protein once. Seen here are about 290,000 distinct CDR3 sequences, about 16% observed once, and the top ten hold around 23%. The sample consisted of PBMCs or a T cell subset sorted from them (not recorded which). The receptors were gathered from a man aged 18 to 29 who had mild COVID-19 (a few samples of this study predate the infection). Cell type and time point are not known.

The rearrangement links TRBV2 to TRBJ2-3; D is uncertain. This CDR3 comprises 11 residues. CDR1 is SNHLY, CDR2 FYNNEI, per germline. V was shortened by 8 bases and J by 9 bases, with 12 bases between the two germline ends. The CDR3 spells CASLTVETQYF. In DNA, the CDR3 is TGTGCCAGCTTAACGGTGGAGACGCAGTATTTT.

The gene calls are TRBV3-1 and TRBJ2-3; D might be TRBD1 or TRBD2, each matching 6 bases. The length of the CDR3 is 16 residues. CDR1 and CDR2 (germline): LGHDT, YNNKEL (reference sequence). Between the trimmed V and J ends, which lost 1 base and 5 bases, there was a span of 16 bases. In DNA, the CDR3 is TGTGCCAGCAGCCAAGGCCCCGGGGGCAACGGAGATACGCAGTATTTT. It specifies CASSQGPGGNGDTQYF.

This clonotype was detected ten times or more. This rearrangement joins TRBV4-3 to TRBJ2-1, with D possibly TRBD1 on 6 matching bases. Per germline, CDR1 LGHNA and CDR2 YSLEER. V was shortened by 6 bases and J by 7 bases, with 16 bases between the two germline ends. The CDR3 contains 14 residues. CDR3 nucleotide sequence: TGCGCCAGCAGTAAACAGGGATTATATAATGAGCAGTTCTTC. Amino acids: CASSKQGLYNEQFF.

This sequence joins TRBV5-1 and TRBJ1-2; unclear D gene. This CDR3 comprises 13 residues. The germline V gene encodes CDR1 SGHRS and CDR2 YFSETQ. V lost 0 bases and J lost 6, with 9 bases in between. CDR3: CASSLAGWDGYTF. The CDR3 DNA follows: TGCGCCAGCAGCTTGGCCGGATGGGATGGCTACACCTTC.

This clonotype was seen a handful of times. CDR3 nucleotides: TGCAGCGCTCGGGACAGCGTCACCGGGGAGCTGTTTTTT. Encoded protein: CSARDSVTGELFF. This chain joins TRBV29-1 and TRBJ2-2, with 7 bases fitting TRBD1. The CDR3 is 13 residues long. The junction had 6 bases not matched to a gene; V was cut back by 7 bases and J by 4 bases. The germline gives CDR1 SQVTM, CDR2 ANQGSEA.

The genes are TRBV5-1 and TRBJ2-2; maybe TRBD1 (6 bases). Between the trimmed V and J ends, which lost 5 bases and 5 bases, there was a span of 16 bases. The CDR3 is 15 amino acids. CDR1 is SGHRS and CDR2 is YFSETQ in the germline V gene. The DNA of the CDR3 is TGCGCCAGCAGACATTCCCCAGGGGAAACCGGGGAGCTGTTTTTT. Translating gives CASRHSPGETGELFF.

Written as DNA, the CDR3 is TGTGCCAGCACCCTCAGCGGGGCGGGGGAGACCCAGTACTTC. This codes for CASTLSGAGETQYF. V is TRBV7-9 and J is TRBJ2-5, with TRBD2 identical over 7 bases. Germline trimming cut 7 bases from V and 5 bases from J; bases unmatched to any gene: 10. Germline-derived CDR1 and CDR2 are SEHNR and FQNEAQ (reference sequence). The CDR3 has 14 residues.

In its sample, this clonotype was seen a few times. This chain joins TRBV9 and TRBJ1-2; D is perhaps TRBD1 (6 bases). The germline V and J ends were trimmed by 4 bases and 4 bases, with 11 bases remaining between them. In germline, CDR1 is SGDLS, CDR2 YYNGEE. This CDR3 comprises 13 residues. CDR3 coding DNA: TGTGCCAGCAGCAACACAGGGTTCTATGGCTACACCTTC. It is translated as CASSNTGFYGYTF.

This chain joins TRBV7-9 and TRBJ1-1, with D perhaps TRBD1 (5 bases). This CDR3 spans 15 amino acids. Trimming stripped 4 bases from V and 4 bases from J, with 16 bases between. Germline values: CDR1 SEHNR, CDR2 FQNEAQ (reference sequence). The CDR3 is CASSSEDISATEAFF. The CDR3 DNA follows: TGTGCCAGCAGCTCGGAGGACATATCCGCCACTGAAGCTTTCTTT. The whole variable domain, remainder taken from reference TRBV7-9 and TRBJ1-1, is DTGVSQNPRHKITKRGQNVTFRCDPISEHNRLYWYRQTLGQGPEFLTYFQNEAQLEKSRLLSDRFSAERPKGSFSTLEIQRTEQGDSAMYLCASSSEDISATEAFFGQGTRLTVV.

This clonotype was recorded many times. The chain carries TRBV7-9 and TRBJ2-2, with TRBD2 matching 10 bases. The J segment lost 7 bases and the V segment lost 5 bases, leaving 10 bases of the junction unmatched. The CDR3 is 16 residues long. Germline loops: CDR1 SEHNR, CDR2 FQNEAQ (reference sequence). The CDR3 DNA sequence: TGTGCCAGCAGCCCCCAGCCTAGCGGGGGAATCGGGGAGCTGTTTTTT. Protein sequence: CASSPQPSGGIGELFF.

A few counts support this clonotype. J is TRBJ2-1 and V is TRBV5-1; 9 nucleotides match TRBD1. The CDR3 covers 15 residues. Germline V gives CDR1 SGHRS, CDR2 YFSETQ. V shed 4 bases and J 6 bases; nucleotides not matched to a gene: 8. The CDR3 DNA sequence: TGCGCCAGCAGCCCTGGGGGGACAGGGTCCAATGAGCAGTTCTTC. It specifies CASSPGGTGSNEQFF.

This chain joins TRBV5-1 and TRBJ1-4, with a possible D match to TRBD1 (5 bases). The V gene's germline CDR1 is SGHRS and CDR2 YFSETQ. The CDR3 has 15 residues. V lost 7 bases, J lost 6 bases, and 19 bases lay in between. This chain's CDR3 is CASHPGDSTDEKLFF. The CDR3 nucleotides are TGCGCCAGCCACCCGGGGGATAGTACCGATGAAAAACTGTTTTTT. Complete variable domain (other parts from reference TRBV5-1 and TRBJ1-4): KAGVTQTPRYLIKTRGQQVTLSCSPISGHRSVSWYQQTPGQGLQFLFEYFSETQRNKGNFPGRFSGRQFSNSRSEMNVSTLELGDSALYLCASHPGDSTDEKLFFGSGTQLSVL.

The V call is TRBV9, the J call TRBJ2-7; TRBD2 might be the D (7 bases). Trimming shortened V by 3 bases and J by 3 bases, and 22 bases separated the two germline ends. CDR3 length: 17 amino acids. Per germline, CDR1 SGDLS and CDR2 YYNGEE. The CDR3 DNA reads as TGTGCCAGCAGCGACGGTACCCAGGGGAGGGGGAACTACGAGCAGTACTTC. Protein: CASSDGTQGRGNYEQYF. The full variable domain, in which reference TRBV9 and TRBJ2-7 provide the parts outside the CDR3, is DSGVTQTPKHLITATGQRVTLRCSPRSGDLSVYWYQQSLDQGLQFLIQYYNGEERAKGNILERFSAQQFPDLHSELNLSSLELGDSALYFCASSDGTQGRGNYEQYFGPGTRLTVT.

This clonotype was detected a few times. The chain uses TRBV29-1 and TRBJ2-1; D remains unclear. Germline V gives CDR1 SQVTM, CDR2 ANQGSEA. Trimming took off 4 bases at V and 0 bases at J, with 10 bases between the two ends. The CDR3 loop spans 14 amino acids. In DNA, the CDR3 is TGCAGCGTTGTGATTCTCAGCTCCTACAATGAGCAGTTCTTC. It specifies CSVVILSSYNEQFF.

V usage is TRBV29-1 and J usage is TRBJ2-2; D is possibly TRBD1 (5 bases). Trimming cost V 1 base and J 1 base, with 10 bases left between them. The V gene's germline CDR1 is SQVTM and CDR2 ANQGSEA. The CDR3 is 15 residues long. The CDR3 here is CSVEVRQLNTGELFF. In DNA, the CDR3 is TGCAGCGTTGAAGTGAGACAGTTGAACACCGGGGAGCTGTTTTTT.

This clonotype was seen ten or more times. This CDR3 is CASSRPISTDTQYF. The CDR3 DNA reads as TGTGCCAGCAGCCGACCTATTAGCACAGATACGCAGTATTTT. The V and J genes are TRBV7-9 and TRBJ2-3; D unresolved. Germline CDR1 SEHNR, CDR2 FQNEAQ (reference sequence). V was trimmed by 5 bases and J by 0 bases, leaving 9 bases between them. The CDR3 has 14 amino acids.

V is TRBV5-6 and J is TRBJ2-3, with 11 bases lining up with TRBD2. Losses at the gene ends were 3 bases for V and 5 bases for J; bases not matched to a gene: 5. Germline lookup yields CDR1 SGHDT and CDR2 YYEEEE. CDR3 length equals 15 residues. Written as DNA, the CDR3 is TGTGCCAGCAGCTCTCCGACTAGCGGGGTAGATACGCAGTATTTT. This encodes CASSSPTSGVDTQYF.

The V and J genes are TRBV3-1 and TRBJ2-7; TRBD2 is a possible D gene (6 bases). V lost 1 base and J lost 6, with 10 bases in between. The CDR3 sequence is 13 residues long. Germline CDR1 reads LGHDT; CDR2 reads YNNKEL (reference sequence). CDR3 protein: CASSQGERVEQYF. CDR3 DNA sequence: TGTGCCAGCAGCCAAGGCGAGCGGGTCGAGCAGTACTTC.

At least ten counts were recorded for this clonotype. This rearrangement joins TRBV5-4 to TRBJ2-3, with D perhaps given as TRBD1 or TRBD2 (7 bases each). Trimming pared 3 bases from V and 0 bases from J, leaving 14 bases between. Germline V CDR1 and CDR2: SGHNT, YYREEE (reference sequence). This CDR3 is built from 16 residues. CDR3 residues: CASSSGGQTSTDTQYF. CDR3 bases: TGTGCCAGCAGCTCGGGGGGACAGACTAGCACAGATACGCAGTATTTT.

V is TRBV5-1 and J is TRBJ2-5, with D possibly matching TRBD2 (7 bases). The CDR3 consists of 15 residues. Trimming removed 0 bases at V and 5 bases at J, with 14 bases between. Germline CDR1 reads SGHRS; CDR2 reads YFSETQ. The CDR3 reads CASSLGGGPRETQYF. CDR3 DNA sequence: TGCGCCAGCAGCTTGGGCGGGGGCCCCCGGGAGACCCAGTACTTC.

This clonotype appeared a few times. The J gene is TRBJ2-3, the V gene TRBV7-6, with 9 bases fitting TRBD1. The CDR3 is made up of 12 amino acids. The J segment lost 10 bases and the V segment lost 5 bases, leaving 4 bases of the junction unmatched. Germline loops: CDR1 SGHVS, CDR2 FNYEAQ. CDR3 nucleotides: TGTGCCAGCAGCCCGGACAGGGGTGCGCAGTATTTT. Amino acids: CASSPDRGAQYF.

The genes are TRBV6-6 and TRBJ2-7; TRBD2 aligns across 10 bases. Trimming took 2 bases from V and 2 from J; bases not matched to a gene: 9. The CDR3 loop spans 17 amino acids. Per germline, CDR1 MNHNY and CDR2 SVGAGI (reference sequence). The CDR3 sequence: CASSYGASGGLTYEQYV. CDR3 in DNA: TGTGCCAGCAGTTACGGTGCTAGCGGGGGATTGACCTACGAGCAGTACGTC.

The chain couples TRBV5-1 to TRBJ2-3, with 10 nucleotides matching TRBD2. With V trimmed by 2 bases and J by 2 bases, 5 bases remained unmatched. The CDR3 extends over 16 amino acids. Germline CDR1 is SGHRS and CDR2 is YFSETQ. The CDR3 sequence: CASSFPTSGVTDTQYF. CDR3 sequence (DNA): TGCGCCAGCAGCTTCCCAACTAGCGGGGTCACAGATACGCAGTATTTT.

This chain links TRBV20-1 with TRBJ2-1; no definite D call. Germline-derived CDR1 and CDR2 are DFQATT and SNEGSKA (reference sequence). V was clipped by 4 bases and J by 4 bases, with 5 bases between them. The CDR3 has 11 residues. This CDR3 is CSATMYNEQFF. The CDR3 DNA follows: TGCAGTGCTACGATGTACAATGAGCAGTTCTTC.

The V gene is TRBV20-1, the J gene TRBJ2-3; D is unresolved. V lost 3 bases to trimming and J lost 0 bases, with 19 bases between them. CDR3 length: 17 amino acids. Germline loops: CDR1 DFQATT, CDR2 SNEGSKA (reference sequence). In DNA, the CDR3 is TGCAGTGCTAGGGACCCCCGTGGGCCCTTAAGCACAGATACGCAGTATTTT. Its translation: CSARDPRGPLSTDTQYF.

This clonotype came up many times. The chain combines TRBV24-1 with TRBJ2-3; D ambiguous. The germline V gene encodes CDR1 KGHDR and CDR2 SFDVKD. The V end was cut by 9 bases, the J end by 6 bases, with 12 bases between. The CDR3 has 12 residues. The CDR3 is CATEDPQDTQYF. Written as DNA, the CDR3 is TGTGCCACCGAAGACCCCCAGGATACGCAGTATTTT.

The rearrangement links TRBV5-1 to TRBJ2-3, with 10 positions matching TRBD1. The CDR3 is 15 residues long. The V gene's germline CDR1 is SGHRS and CDR2 YFSETQ. V was pared by 4 bases and J by 5 bases, with 7 bases of the junction left unmatched. CDR3 region: CASSNRDRGVDTQYF. The CDR3 coding sequence is TGCGCCAGCAGCAACCGGGACAGGGGTGTAGATACGCAGTATTTT.

The chain couples TRBV16 to TRBJ2-7; D call uncertain. Germline assignment: CDR1 KGHSY and CDR2 FQNENV. There are 16 residues in the CDR3. Deletions cut 0 bases from V and 2 bases from J, with 14 bases between. The chain's CDR3 is CASSQSIGQTTYEQYF. The CDR3 region has the DNA TGTGCCAGCAGCCAATCAATAGGGCAGACCACCTACGAGCAGTACTTC. The full variable domain, in which reference TRBV16 and TRBJ2-7 provide the parts outside the CDR3, is GEEVAQTPKHLVRGEGQKAKLYCAPIKGHSYVFWYQQVLKNEFKFLISFQNENVFDETGMPKERFSAKCLPNSPCSLEIQATKLEDSAVYFCASSQSIGQTTYEQYFGPGTRLTVT.

As to this clonotype: A read error may account for a junction end that differs from germline. The CDR3 nucleotides read TGTGCCAGCAGTCCTGGACGGCGTGAGGATGGGATCTTC. This encodes CASSPGRREDGIF. V and J are TRBV6-5 and TRBJ2-1, with D uncertain. Looked up from germline, CDR1 is MNHEY and CDR2 is SVGAGI. The CDR3 spans 13 residues.